A single sample is the source of the 3 T cell receptor beta chains below, sequenced in a study of OX40 agonist ivuxolimab in advanced cancers. The assay was immunoSEQ multiplex PCR, and TCRdb's table has in-frame clones only and misses some. The profile shows roughly 120,000 clones, about 90% of them singletons. The sequencing here drew on CD4+ or CD8+ T cells sorted from blood, taken in a trial of the OX40 agonist ivuxolimab. The receptors shown here come from an adult with an advanced solid tumor such as melanoma, head and neck, liver or kidney cancer.

The chain is built from TRBV5-1 and TRBJ2-7; 8 bases match TRBD1. The CDR3 has 15 residues. Germline assignment: CDR1 SGHRS and CDR2 YFSETQ. V dropped 3 bases and J dropped 3; count of bases not matched to a gene: 8. The CDR3: CASSSGQGPFYEQYF. The CDR3 bases are TGCGCCAGCAGCTCAGGACAGGGTCCCTTCTACGAGCAGTACTTC.

This rearrangement joins TRBV6-6 to TRBJ2-2; no definite D call. The CDR3 runs 12 residues. The germline V gene has CDR1 MNHNY and CDR2 SVGAGI (reference sequence). The ends were cut back, 4 bases at V and 3 bases at J, with 3 bases in the middle. The CDR3 sequence: CASSSYTGELFF. CDR3 nucleotides: TGTGCCAGCAGTTCTTACACCGGGGAGCTGTTTTTT.

This clone was counted between two and nine times. The rearrangement uses TRBV6-5 and TRBJ1-5, with 8 bases matching TRBD1. CDR3 length equals 15 residues. Germline-derived CDR1 and CDR2 are MNHEY and SVGAGI. Trimming took 0 bases from V and 6 from J; bases not matched to a gene: 4. For the CDR3, the DNA is TGTGCCAGCAGTTACTCCAGGGGGCAAGGTCAGCCCCAGCATTTT. It is translated as CASSYSRGQGQPQHF.